The text below deals with one T cell receptor (beta chain). The PCR employed 60 Vbeta primers together with 13 Jbeta primers. Only in-frame clones appear in the TCRdb table, and some are missing; sequencing was by immunoSEQ multiplex PCR. The sample contains more than 100,000 clones, 75% to 90% of which appear only once. The data derive from a study of cytomegalovirus exposure and HLA in healthy donors. The junction had 4 bases not matched to a gene; V was cut back by 3 bases and J by 1 base. Germline V lookup: CDR1 KGHSH, CDR2 LQKENI. CDR3 length: 18 amino acids. The sample was PBMCs. The rearrangement links TRBV18 to TRBJ2-3; 16 bases line up with TRBD2. The receptor's source is a young man in good health and CMV-seronegative. The CDR3 DNA sequence: TGTGCCAGCTCACCGGGACTAGCGGGGGGGCCTGGCACAGATACGCAGTATTTT. This translates into CASSPGLAGGPGTDTQYF.